This T cell receptor (beta chain) was sequenced in a study of cytomegalovirus exposure and HLA in healthy donors. Study in general: Of all 400 or so donors who were genotyped, about 80% belonged to the Caucasian-associated ancestry cluster.

This clone turned up a few times. PCR used 60 Vbeta primers and 13 Jbeta primers. The assay was immunoSEQ multiplex PCR, and TCRdb's table has in-frame clones only and misses some. Seen here are approximately 100,000 clones, 70% to 80% observed once, and the top ten hold roughly 5%. Material: PBMCs. This sequence originates from a female donor in good health and CMV-seropositive.

The CDR3 protein is CASSMGASVVTEAFF. The CDR3 nucleotides read TGTGCCAGCAGTATGGGGGCGTCTGTTGTCACTGAAGCTTTCTTT. The V call is TRBV2, the J call TRBJ1-1; perhaps TRBD1 as D (6 bases). The CDR3 covers 15 residues. V lost 5 bases and J lost 4, with 17 bases in between. CDR1 SNHLY and CDR2 FYNNEI come from the germline V gene.